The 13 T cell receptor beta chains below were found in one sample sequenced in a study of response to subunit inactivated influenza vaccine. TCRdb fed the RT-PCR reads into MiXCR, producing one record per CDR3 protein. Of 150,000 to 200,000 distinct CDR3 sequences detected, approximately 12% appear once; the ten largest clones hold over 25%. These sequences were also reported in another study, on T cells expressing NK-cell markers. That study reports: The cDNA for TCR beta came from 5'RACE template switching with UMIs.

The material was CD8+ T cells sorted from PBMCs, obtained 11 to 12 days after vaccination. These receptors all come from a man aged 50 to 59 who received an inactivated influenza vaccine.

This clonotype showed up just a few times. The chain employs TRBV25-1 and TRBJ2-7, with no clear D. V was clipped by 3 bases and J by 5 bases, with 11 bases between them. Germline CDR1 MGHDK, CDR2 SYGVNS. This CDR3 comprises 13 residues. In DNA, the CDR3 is TGTGCCAGCAGTGATCGAGCTTCCCACGAGCAGTACTTC. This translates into CASSDRASHEQYF.

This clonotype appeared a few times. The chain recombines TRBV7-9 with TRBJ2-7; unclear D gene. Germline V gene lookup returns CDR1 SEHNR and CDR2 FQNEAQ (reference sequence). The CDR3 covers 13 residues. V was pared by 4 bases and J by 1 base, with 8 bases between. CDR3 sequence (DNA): TGTGCCAGCAGCTCGTCAGGTTCCTACGAGCAGTACTTC. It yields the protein CASSSSGSYEQYF.

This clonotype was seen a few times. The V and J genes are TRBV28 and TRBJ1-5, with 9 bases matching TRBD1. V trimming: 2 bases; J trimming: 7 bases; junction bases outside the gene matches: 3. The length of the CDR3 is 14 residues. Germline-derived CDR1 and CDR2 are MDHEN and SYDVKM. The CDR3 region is CASSLGTGRQPQHF. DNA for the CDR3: TGTGCCAGCAGTTTAGGGACAGGGCGGCAGCCCCAGCATTTT.

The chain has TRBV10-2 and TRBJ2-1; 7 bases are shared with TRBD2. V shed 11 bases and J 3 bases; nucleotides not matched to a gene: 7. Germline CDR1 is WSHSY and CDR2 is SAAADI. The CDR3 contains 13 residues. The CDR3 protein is CAVARGYYNEQFF. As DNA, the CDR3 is TGCGCCGTAGCGCGGGGGTACTACAATGAGCAGTTCTTC.

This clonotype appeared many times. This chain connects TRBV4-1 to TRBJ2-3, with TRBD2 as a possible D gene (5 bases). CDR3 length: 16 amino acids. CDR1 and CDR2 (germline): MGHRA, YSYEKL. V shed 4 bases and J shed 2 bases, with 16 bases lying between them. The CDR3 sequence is CASSPMTGLHTDTQYF. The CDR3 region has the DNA TGCGCCAGCAGCCCAATGACTGGACTCCACACAGATACGCAGTATTTT.

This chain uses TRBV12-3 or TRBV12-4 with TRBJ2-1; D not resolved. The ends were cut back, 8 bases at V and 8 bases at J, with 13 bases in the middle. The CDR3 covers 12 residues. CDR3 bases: TGTGCCAGCGGCTTCGTGAGTCATGAGCAGTTCTTC. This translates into CASGFVSHEQFF.

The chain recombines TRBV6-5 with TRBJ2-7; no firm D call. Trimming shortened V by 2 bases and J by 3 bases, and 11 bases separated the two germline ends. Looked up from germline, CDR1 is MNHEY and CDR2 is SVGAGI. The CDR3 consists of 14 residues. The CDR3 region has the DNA TGTGCCAGCAGTTACGGGGAAATCGGCTACGAGCAGTACTTC. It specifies CASSYGEIGYEQYF.

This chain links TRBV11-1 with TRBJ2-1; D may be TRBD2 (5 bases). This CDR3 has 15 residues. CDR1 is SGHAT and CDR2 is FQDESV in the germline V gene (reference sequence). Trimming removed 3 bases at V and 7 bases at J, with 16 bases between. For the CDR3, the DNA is TGTGCCAGCAGCTTCTTAGGACTGACGGGGAATGAGCAGTTCTTC. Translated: CASSFLGLTGNEQFF.

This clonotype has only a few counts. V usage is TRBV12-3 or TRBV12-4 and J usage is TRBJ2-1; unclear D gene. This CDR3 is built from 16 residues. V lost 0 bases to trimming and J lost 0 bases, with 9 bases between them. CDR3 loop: CASSLAPGSSYNEQFF. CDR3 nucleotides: TGTGCCAGCAGTTTAGCTCCCGGCAGCTCCTACAATGAGCAGTTCTTC.

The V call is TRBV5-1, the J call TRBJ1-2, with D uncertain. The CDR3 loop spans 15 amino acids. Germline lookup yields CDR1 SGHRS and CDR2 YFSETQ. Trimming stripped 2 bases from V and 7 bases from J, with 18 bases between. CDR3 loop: CASSLIVSTHSGYTF. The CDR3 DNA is TGCGCCAGCAGCTTAATTGTGTCGACACACAGTGGCTACACCTTC.

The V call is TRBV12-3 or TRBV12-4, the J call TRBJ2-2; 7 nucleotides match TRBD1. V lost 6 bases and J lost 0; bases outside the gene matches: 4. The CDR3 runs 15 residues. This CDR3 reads CASRRDSSNTGELFF. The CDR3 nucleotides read TGTGCCAGCAGAAGGGACAGCTCGAACACCGGGGAGCTGTTTTTT.

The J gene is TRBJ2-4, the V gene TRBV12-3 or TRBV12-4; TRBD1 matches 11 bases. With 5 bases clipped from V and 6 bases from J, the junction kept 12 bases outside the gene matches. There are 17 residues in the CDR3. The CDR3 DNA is TGTGCCAGCAGTCCCTCCGGGACAGGGGGGTTGGGAAACATTCAGTACTTC. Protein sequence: CASSPSGTGGLGNIQYF.

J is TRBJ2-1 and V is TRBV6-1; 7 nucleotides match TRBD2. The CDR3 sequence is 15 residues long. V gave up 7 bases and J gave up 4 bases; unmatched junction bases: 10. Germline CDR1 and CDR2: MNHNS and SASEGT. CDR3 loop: CASINLAEQYNEQFF. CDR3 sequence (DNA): TGTGCCAGCATCAATCTAGCGGAGCAATACAATGAGCAGTTCTTC.